The clone carrying this TCR beta chain was observed a handful of times. What it binds is not known. The data derive from a study of cytomegalovirus exposure and HLA in healthy donors. Study results and limitations: A later analysis reported that several of the most significant clusters appeared to be linked to common viral pathogens, among them Epstein-Barr virus. A later analysis found TCR association rates differed by HLA locus, highest for DRB1 and lowest for HLA-C. The productive fraction for most TCR beta V segments was about 90% or about 30% in an earlier analysis.

The PCR had 60 Vbeta and 13 Jbeta primers. Sequenced by immunoSEQ multiplex PCR; TCRdb stores in-frame clones only, minus some. Of around 210,000 clones listed, approximately 78% are singletons. Trimming took off 6 bases at V and 2 bases at J, with 13 bases between the two ends. The germline CDR1 and CDR2 sequences are MNHEY and SMNVEV (reference sequence). The CDR3 runs 14 residues. This receptor was identified in a boy aged 5 to 17 in good health and CMV-seronegative. The material sequenced was PBMCs. The chain is built from TRBV27 and TRBJ2-5; a weak D match, TRBD1 (7 bases). The CDR3 coding sequence is TGTGCCAGCAGACGCGGGACAGCACAAGAGACCCAGTACTTC. Translating gives CASRRGTAQETQYF.